This T cell receptor beta chain was obtained from a study of tumor and adjacent non-tumor tissue in lung cancer. Across the whole study: Patients were aged about 30 to 80, around ten men and about five women, stage I to III.

In its sample, this clonotype was seen once. No cell sorting was done before RNA was extracted from the tissue. This CDR3 is built from 14 residues. The V and J ends lost 6 bases and 0 bases, in that order; junction bases with no gene match: 4. The germline CDR1 and CDR2 sequences are SNHLY and FYNNEI. A modified ARM-PCR protocol with three rounds of nested PCR amplified TCRbeta. Via MiXCR, TCRdb re-called the multiplex PCR reads, giving one row per CDR3 protein. The table includes under 150,000 distinct CDR3 sequences, approximately 64% detected once. This chain uses TRBV2 with TRBJ1-2, with 7 positions matching TRBD1. The origin of this receptor is a man aged 60 to 75 with small cell lung cancer. Input material: lung tumor tissue. In nucleotides, the CDR3 is TGTGCCAGCAGCCGGACAGGAGCTAACTATGGCTACACCTTC. This sequence encodes CASSRTGANYGYTF. Full variable domain (remainder filled in from reference TRBV2 and TRBJ1-2): EPEVTQTPSHQVTQMGQEVILRCVPISNHLYFYWYRQILGQKVEFLVSFYNNEISEKSEIFDDQFSVERPDGSNFTLKIRSTKLEDSAMYFCASSRTGANYGYTFGSGTRLTVV.